The T cell receptor beta chain under discussion was sequenced for a study of cytomegalovirus exposure and HLA in healthy donors. Sequenced by immunoSEQ multiplex PCR; TCRdb stores in-frame clones only, minus some. This table has about 360,000 clones, roughly 89% appearing once. Donors were drawn from the approximately 120-subject validation cohort, separate from the 666-subject first cohort. Per germline, CDR1 LGHNA and CDR2 YNFKEQ. This CDR3 contains 17 residues. Trimming at V came to 0 bases and at J to 1 base, leaving 7 bases not matched to a gene. The sequenced material came from PBMCs. The clonotype comes from a woman aged 18-29 years in good health and CMV-seronegative. J is TRBJ2-7 and V is TRBV4-2, with 9 bases that match TRBD2. The CDR3 DNA sequence: TGTGCCAGCAGCCAAGATCTCCCTAGCGGGATTTCCTACGAGCAGTACTTC. The encoded protein is CASSQDLPSGISYEQYF.